The T cell receptor beta chain under discussion was sequenced for a study of cytomegalovirus exposure and HLA in healthy donors. Germline V gene sequence: CDR1 SGDLS, CDR2 YYNGEE. The CDR3 has 16 residues. The V and J ends lost 4 bases and 4 bases, in that order; junction bases with no gene match: 7. A note on this clone: The target antigen is unknown.

The primer mix had 60 Vbeta and 13 Jbeta primers. Assay: immunoSEQ multiplex PCR; the TCRdb copy retains only in-frame clones and omits some. The table has 100,000 to 150,000 clones, about a sixth seen once. Findings and limits, study-wide: Near-uniform donor sequencing depth was presumed by presence/absence analyses.

The specimen was PBMCs. The chain uses TRBV9 and TRBJ2-5, with 13 bases lining up with TRBD2. The receptor comes from a female donor in good health and CMV-seropositive. The chain's CDR3 is CASSTTSGRVGETQYF. The CDR3 nucleotides are TGTGCCAGCAGCACCACTAGCGGGAGGGTAGGAGAGACCCAGTACTTC.